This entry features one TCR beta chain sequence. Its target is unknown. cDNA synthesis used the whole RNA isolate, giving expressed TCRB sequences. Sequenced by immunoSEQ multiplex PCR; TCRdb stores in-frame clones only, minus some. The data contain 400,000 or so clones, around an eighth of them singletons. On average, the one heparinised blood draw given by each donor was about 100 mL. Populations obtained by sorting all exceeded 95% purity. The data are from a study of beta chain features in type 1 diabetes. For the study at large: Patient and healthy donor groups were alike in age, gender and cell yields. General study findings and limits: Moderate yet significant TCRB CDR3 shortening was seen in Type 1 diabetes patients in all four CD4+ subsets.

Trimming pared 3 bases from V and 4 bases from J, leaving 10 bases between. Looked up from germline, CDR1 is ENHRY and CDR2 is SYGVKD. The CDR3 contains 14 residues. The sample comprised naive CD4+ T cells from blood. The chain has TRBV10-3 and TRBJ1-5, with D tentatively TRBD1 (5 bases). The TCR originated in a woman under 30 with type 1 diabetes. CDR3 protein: CAISDVGGNQPQHF. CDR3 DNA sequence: TGTGCCATCAGTGATGTGGGGGGGAATCAGCCCCAGCATTTT.